One and the same sample provided the 27 T cell receptor beta chains below, sequenced in a study of CD8+ T cells in alopecia areata. RNA was extracted and reverse transcribed into cDNA as the sequencing template. TCRdb keeps only in-frame clones here, not all; method: immunoSEQ multiplex PCR. Among 140,000 to 150,000 clones listed, around three fifths were seen once. The source material was CD4+ T cells sorted from blood, sampled at week 0. These receptor sequences come from a human donor with alopecia areata.

This clone was observed many times. V gene TRBV4-3 combines with J gene TRBJ2-3; 13 bases agree with TRBD2. Looked up from germline, CDR1 is LGHNA and CDR2 is YSLEER. V lost 0 bases and J lost 10; bases outside the gene matches: 7. The length of the CDR3 is 16 residues. The CDR3 region is CASSQDLLAGGPAQYF. The CDR3 bases are TGCGCCAGCAGCCAAGATCTACTAGCGGGGGGGCCTGCGCAGTATTTT.

The table lists this clone with a few counts. This sequence joins TRBV29-1 and TRBJ2-1; 11 nucleotides match TRBD2. Germline V CDR1 and CDR2: SQVTM, ANQGSEA. The CDR3 is 18 amino acids. The V and J ends lost 4 bases and 6 bases, in that order; junction bases with no gene match: 17. The CDR3, as DNA: TGCAGCGTTGCTAGGGCTAGCGGGGGGCCGTATGTCAGCAATGAGCAGTTCTTC. It translates to CSVARASGGPYVSNEQFF.

This clone was picked up a small number of times. The V and J genes are TRBV29-1 and TRBJ2-1; 10 bases are a match to TRBD1. Trimming at V came to 1 base and at J to 9 bases, leaving 6 bases not matched to a gene. CDR1 is SQVTM, CDR2 ANQGSEA, per germline. The CDR3 has 14 amino acids. CDR3 nucleotides: TGCAGCGTTGAAGGGACAGGGGGTTCGGGTGAGCAGTTCTTC. This codes for CSVEGTGGSGEQFF.

Here the CDR3 reads CASSPTSGGTNTGELFF. The DNA of the CDR3 is TGCGCCAGCAGCCCGACTAGCGGGGGAACCAACACCGGGGAGCTGTTTTTT. The chain couples TRBV5-1 to TRBJ2-2; 12 bases line up with TRBD2. Per the germline V gene, CDR1 is SGHRS and CDR2 is YFSETQ. V shed 4 bases, J shed 2 bases, and the junction held 6 bases outside the gene matches. This CDR3 spans 17 amino acids.

The V gene is TRBV28, the J gene TRBJ1-1, with D perhaps TRBD1 (6 bases). V was pared by 5 bases and J by 1 base, with 11 bases between. The germline V gene has CDR1 MDHEN and CDR2 SYDVKM. The CDR3 has 14 amino acids. The CDR3 DNA reads TGTGCCAGCAGTCCGGGACATTCGAACACTGAAGCTTTCTTT. Translation gives CASSPGHSNTEAFF.

V gene TRBV25-1 combines with J gene TRBJ2-3; TRBD2 matches at 8 bases. CDR3 length equals 13 residues. Germline CDR1 MGHDK, CDR2 SYGVNS. With V trimmed by 10 bases and J by 12 bases, 15 bases remained unmatched. CDR3 amino acids: CATRAGARSGQYF. CDR3 nucleotides: TGTGCCACCAGAGCGGGGGCCCGGTCGGGACAGTATTTT.

The chain employs TRBV29-1 and TRBJ1-5, with 9 nucleotides matching TRBD1. In germline, CDR1 is SQVTM, CDR2 ANQGSEA. The CDR3 contains 13 residues. The junction had 5 bases not matched to a gene; V was cut back by 6 bases and J by 5 bases. This CDR3 reads CSVGTGNDQPQHF. CDR3 DNA sequence: TGCAGCGTCGGGACAGGGAACGATCAGCCCCAGCATTTT.

The rearrangement joins TRBV28 to TRBJ2-5; TRBD2 is a possible D gene (7 bases). The CDR3 consists of 13 residues. Trimming shortened V by 3 bases and J by 5 bases, and 10 bases separated the two germline ends. The germline CDR1 and CDR2 sequences are MDHEN and SYDVKM. The DNA for the CDR3 is TGTGCCAGCAGTTTCGGGGGGCCGGAGACCCAGTACTTC. Translating gives CASSFGGPETQYF.

The rearrangement joins TRBV27 to TRBJ1-3, with a tentative D call TRBD1 (5 bases). CDR3 length equals 15 residues. V was pared by 4 bases and J by 2 bases, with 12 bases between. Germline values: CDR1 MNHEY, CDR2 SMNVEV (reference sequence). The chain's CDR3 is CASSSGGGTGNTIYF. The CDR3 DNA follows: TGTGCCAGCAGTTCTGGGGGAGGGACTGGAAACACCATATATTTT.

The J gene is TRBJ2-2, the V gene TRBV4-1; tentatively, D is TRBD2 (5 bases). Germline lookup yields CDR1 MGHRA and CDR2 YSYEKL. CDR3 length equals 17 residues. V was pared by 0 bases and J by 0 bases, with 11 bases between. The CDR3 reads CASSQELDGANTGELFF. CDR3 nucleotide sequence: TGCGCCAGCAGCCAAGAATTGGACGGGGCGAACACCGGGGAGCTGTTTTTT.

The chain employs TRBV4-1 and TRBJ2-4; D is ambiguous. Looked up from germline, CDR1 is MGHRA and CDR2 is YSYEKL. The V and J ends lost 6 bases and 3 bases respectively, with 6 bases between them. The CDR3 loop spans 12 amino acids. The CDR3 sequence: CASRSYKNIQYF. The CDR3 bases are TGCGCCAGCAGATCCTACAAAAACATTCAGTACTTC.

J is TRBJ2-1 and V is TRBV30, with 11 bases lining up with TRBD1. The CDR3 runs 13 residues. The V gene end was trimmed by 0 bases and the J gene end by 13 bases; junction bases not matched to a gene: 5. Per germline, CDR1 GTSNPN and CDR2 SVGIG (reference sequence). The CDR3 region is CAWSVGQGAGQFF. CDR3 sequence (DNA): TGTGCCTGGAGTGTCGGACAGGGGGCAGGTCAGTTCTTC.

J is TRBJ1-1 and V is TRBV5-1, with 9 bases lining up with TRBD1. This CDR3 is built from 17 residues. Germline trimming cut 1 base from V and 3 bases from J; bases unmatched to any gene: 10. Germline V gene sequence: CDR1 SGHRS, CDR2 YFSETQ. The CDR3 protein is CASSLYLGGTGYTEAFF. The CDR3 DNA follows: TGCGCCAGCAGCTTGTATTTAGGAGGGACAGGGTACACTGAAGCTTTCTTT. The whole variable domain, remainder taken from reference TRBV5-1 and TRBJ1-1, is KAGVTQTPRYLIKTRGQQVTLSCSPISGHRSVSWYQQTPGQGLQFLFEYFSETQRNKGNFPGRFSGRQFSNSRSEMNVSTLELGDSALYLCASSLYLGGTGYTEAFFGQGTRLTVV.

This clone was seen only a few times. This rearrangement joins TRBV7-2 to TRBJ1-2, with a possible D match to TRBD1 (6 bases). CDR1 is SGHTA, CDR2 FQGNSA, per germline. The CDR3 is 15 amino acids. With 2 bases removed from V and 3 bases from J, the gap between germline ends came to 13 bases. The DNA for the CDR3 is TGTGCCAGCAGCTTACGGGCAGGGGAGGACTATGGCTACACCTTC. Translating it yields CASSLRAGEDYGYTF.

This clone was picked up a small number of times. CDR3 bases: TGTGCCAGCAGCTTAATCTCCGCGGGGGACAGGGCCTACGAGCAGTACTTC. Protein sequence: CASSLISAGDRAYEQYF. This sequence joins TRBV7-2 and TRBJ2-7; 9 bases map to TRBD1. Germline assignment: CDR1 SGHTA and CDR2 FQGNSA. J was trimmed by 2 bases and V by 2 bases; bases with no gene match: 10. CDR3 length: 17 amino acids. Full variable domain (rest looked up from reference TRBV7-2 and TRBJ2-7): GAGVSQSPSNKVTEKGKDVELRCDPISGHTALYWYRQSLGQGLEFLIYFQGNSAPDKSGLPSDRFSAERTGGSVSTLTIQRTQQEDSAVYLCASSLISAGDRAYEQYFGPGTRLTVT.

This clone was detected once. The chain uses TRBV5-6 and TRBJ2-6; no reliable D call. This CDR3 is 16 amino acids long. The V gene's germline CDR1 is SGHDT and CDR2 YYEEEE. Trimming left V 4 bases short and J 0 bases short, with 11 bases between. The CDR3 DNA sequence: TGTGCCAGCAGCCCCGGGTCTCGCTCTGGGGCCAACGTCCTGACTTTC. Translating gives CASSPGSRSGANVLTF.

The chain joins TRBV2 to TRBJ2-7, with a possible D match to TRBD2 (6 bases). Trimming pared 7 bases from V and 3 bases from J, leaving 16 bases between. Germline V gene sequence: CDR1 SNHLY, CDR2 FYNNEI. There are 14 residues in the CDR3. DNA for the CDR3: TGTGCCAGCACACTAGCCCCAAGAGTCTACGAGCAGTACTTC. As protein: CASTLAPRVYEQYF. Full variable domain (rest looked up from reference TRBV2 and TRBJ2-7): EPEVTQTPSHQVTQMGQEVILRCVPISNHLYFYWYRQILGQKVEFLVSFYNNEISEKSEIFDDQFSVERPDGSNFTLKIRSTKLEDSAMYFCASTLAPRVYEQYFGPGTRLTVT.

This rearrangement joins TRBV9 to TRBJ2-3; D remains unclear. CDR1 and CDR2 from the germline V gene are SGDLS and YYNGEE. V was cut by 3 bases and J by 6 bases, with 14 bases left in between. The CDR3 totals 14 residues. CDR3 DNA sequence: TGTGCCAGCAGCGCCTCGTTGGCCGGGGATACGCAGTATTTT. The encoded protein is CASSASLAGDTQYF.

The chain is built from TRBV13 and TRBJ1-1, with D hard to call. Trimming cost V 4 bases and J 7 bases, with 7 bases left between them. CDR1 and CDR2 (germline): PRHDT, FYEKMQ (reference sequence). The CDR3 spans 11 residues. The CDR3 DNA is TGTGCCAGCAGCTGGGAATTTGAAGCTTTCTTT. As protein: CASSWEFEAFF.

The chain joins TRBV30 to TRBJ1-5, with unresolved D. The germline V gene encodes CDR1 GTSNPN and CDR2 SVGIG (reference sequence). Trimming removed 5 bases from V and 3 bases from J, with 8 bases in between. The CDR3 has 12 residues. As DNA, the CDR3 is TGTGCCTGGGCCGGTTCCAATCAGCCCCAGCATTTT. Amino acid sequence: CAWAGSNQPQHF. Based on the CDR3 plus reference TRBV30 and TRBJ1-5, the full variable domain is SQTIHQWPATLVQPVGSPLSLECTVEGTSNPNLYWYRQAAGRGLQLLFYSVGIGQISSEVPQNLSASRPQDRQFILSSKKLLLSDSGFYLCAWAGSNQPQHFGDGTRLSIL.

This chain uses TRBV9 with TRBJ2-2; D unresolved. The CDR3 is 11 residues long. V gave up 2 bases and J gave up 4 bases, with 0 bases separating them. Germline-derived CDR1 and CDR2 are SGDLS and YYNGEE. The DNA for the CDR3 is TGTGCCAGCAGCGTCACCGGGGAGCTGTTTTTT. It encodes CASSVTGELFF.

J is TRBJ1-2 and V is TRBV15; D unresolved. Trimming removed 4 bases at V and 4 bases at J, with 10 bases between. Germline V CDR1 and CDR2: LNHNV, YYDKDF (reference sequence). There are 13 residues in the CDR3. CDR3 nucleotide sequence: TGTGCCACCAGCATAGGACGGGTCTATGGCTACACCTTC. Its protein product is CATSIGRVYGYTF.

This chain connects TRBV4-2 to TRBJ2-7; 14 bases fit TRBD2. The CDR3 loop spans 17 amino acids. After removal of 4 bases from V and 0 bases from J, the junction contained 5 bases not matched to a gene. From germline, CDR1 is LGHNA and CDR2 YNFKEQ. In DNA, the CDR3 is TGTGCCAGCAGCCGGACTAGCGGGGGGCTGAGCTCCTACGAGCAGTACTTC. Protein product: CASSRTSGGLSSYEQYF.

The chain uses TRBV29-1 and TRBJ1-2; D not resolved. The germline gives CDR1 SQVTM, CDR2 ANQGSEA. V lost 5 bases, J lost 0 bases, and 16 bases lay in between. The CDR3 runs 15 residues. CDR3: CSVNPGYSSNYGYTF. CDR3 bases: TGCAGCGTTAATCCGGGGTACTCCTCTAACTATGGCTACACCTTC.

This clone has more than one count but fewer than ten. The V gene is TRBV6-5, the J gene TRBJ2-1, with D perhaps matching TRBD2 (5 bases). Looked up from germline, CDR1 is MNHEY and CDR2 is SVGAGI. Between the trimmed V and J ends, which lost 2 bases and 10 bases, there was a span of 15 bases. The CDR3 length is 14 residues. CDR3 bases: TGTGCCAGCAGTTACAGAGTGAGCGGTGGGGAGCAGTTCTTC. Translated: CASSYRVSGGEQFF.

The chain uses TRBV5-1 and TRBJ2-7; 7 bases match TRBD2. J gave up 9 bases and V 4 bases, and 16 bases lay outside the gene matches. There are 15 residues in the CDR3. The germline CDR1 and CDR2 sequences are SGHRS and YFSETQ. The CDR3 coding sequence is TGCGCCAGCAGCCCGGGCGGGGGACCTATTGGCGGGCAGTACTTC. This codes for CASSPGGGPIGGQYF.

This chain connects TRBV2 to TRBJ2-5; the D gene is possibly TRBD1 (6 bases). CDR1 and CDR2 from the germline V gene are SNHLY and FYNNEI. The CDR3 has 12 amino acids. Trimming took off 7 bases at V and 0 bases at J, with 6 bases between the two ends. The CDR3 is CASKGDQETQYF. In nucleotides, the CDR3 is TGTGCCAGCAAGGGGGACCAAGAGACCCAGTACTTC. Looking up the rest from reference TRBV2 and TRBJ2-5 gives the full variable domain: EPEVTQTPSHQVTQMGQEVILRCVPISNHLYFYWYRQILGQKVEFLVSFYNNEISEKSEIFDDQFSVERPDGSNFTLKIRSTKLEDSAMYFCASKGDQETQYFGPGTRLLVL.